The 3 T cell receptor beta chains listed next were all sequenced from one sample in a study of OX40 agonist ivuxolimab in advanced cancers. The data were produced by immunoSEQ multiplex PCR, yet TCRdb's version contains in-frame clones alone and is incomplete. The table records approximately 59,000 clones, over 80% of them present only once. This specimen consisted of CD4+ or CD8+ T cells sorted from blood, obtained in a trial of the OX40 agonist ivuxolimab. The receptors here all came from an adult with an advanced solid tumor such as melanoma, head and neck, liver or kidney cancer.

This chain uses TRBV7-9 with TRBJ2-7, with D unresolved. The CDR3 is made up of 13 amino acids. Trimming removed 10 bases from V and 0 bases from J, with 13 bases in between. Germline V lookup: CDR1 SEHNR, CDR2 FQNEAQ (reference sequence). This CDR3 is CAIILDGSYEQYF. The CDR3 region has the DNA TGTGCCATCATTCTGGACGGCTCCTACGAGCAGTACTTC.

V is TRBV7-8 and J is TRBJ2-3; D unresolved. The CDR3 spans 13 residues. V lost 5 bases to trimming and J lost 6 bases, with 12 bases between them. Germline V gives CDR1 SGHVS, CDR2 FQNEAQ. The CDR3 DNA follows: TGTGCCAGCAGCCTTAGGGCTGCGGATACGCAGTATTTT. The encoded protein is CASSLRAADTQYF. The full variable domain, in which reference TRBV7-8 and TRBJ2-3 provide the parts outside the CDR3, is GAGVSQSPRYKVAKRGQDVALRCDPISGHVSLFWYQQALGQGPEFLTYFQNEAQLDKSGLPSDRFFAERPEGSVSTLKIQRTQQEDSAVYLCASSLRAADTQYFGPGTRLTVL.

The chain carries TRBV2 and TRBJ2-3; no firm D call. Germline CDR1 reads SNHLY; CDR2 reads FYNNEI. Trimming stripped 2 bases from V and 3 bases from J, with 0 bases between. The CDR3 spans 11 residues. CDR3 bases: TGTGCCAGCAGTGAAACAGATACGCAGTATTTT. This codes for CASSETDTQYF. The full variable domain, completed using reference TRBV2 and TRBJ2-3, is EPEVTQTPSHQVTQMGQEVILRCVPISNHLYFYWYRQILGQKVEFLVSFYNNEISEKSEIFDDQFSVERPDGSNFTLKIRSTKLEDSAMYFCASSETDTQYFGPGTRLTVL.